One sample yielded the 22 T cell receptor beta chains listed below, sequenced in a study of vaccination effects on CD4 cells after COVID-19. Antigens of these TCRs are unknown. Viral peptide pool expansion of antigen-specific CD4+ T cells preceded sequencing in the ViraFEST assay. When less than 11 days of culture had elapsed, CD4+ T cells were isolated. Confirmation by PCR established that the person had SARS-CoV-2 infection between March and December 2020. Participants each got two BNT162b2 or mRNA-1273 vaccine doses. Sequencing used immunoSEQ multiplex PCR; TCRdb keeps in-frame clones, though not all of them. The sample has roughly 16,000 clones, 65% to 75% seen once. Sequencing used CD4+ T cells from PBMCs cultured with SARS-CoV-2 spike peptides, obtained after COVID-19 vaccination. These receptors originate from a human donor who had a prior SARS-CoV-2 infection.

V and J are TRBV24-1 and TRBJ1-4, with no clear D. CDR1 and CDR2 (germline): KGHDR, SFDVKD. The CDR3 consists of 17 residues. Trimming took 4 bases from V and 0 from J, leaving 14 bases between them. DNA for the CDR3: TGTGCCACCAGTGACACCGTAGGACGTGCAACTAATGAAAAACTGTTTTTT. Protein product: CATSDTVGRATNEKLFF.

This rearrangement joins TRBV2 to TRBJ1-2; 8 nucleotides agree with TRBD1. The CDR3 is 14 residues long. The V and J ends lost 6 bases and 4 bases, in that order; junction bases with no gene match: 7. Germline values: CDR1 SNHLY, CDR2 FYNNEI. CDR3 protein: CASSGQGGGYGYTF. The CDR3 bases are TGTGCCAGCAGCGGACAGGGCGGGGGCTATGGCTACACCTTC.

This clone is deemed medium-sized. The rearrangement links TRBV6-2 or TRBV6-3 to TRBJ1-1; 7 positions match TRBD1. From germline, CDR1 is MNHEY and CDR2 SVGEGT. Trimming at V came to 6 bases and at J to 3 bases, leaving 19 bases not matched to a gene. This CDR3 region has 18 residues. The CDR3 region has the DNA TGTGCCAGCAGCCCGATAGAAGGTAGGAGGGGGCTAGACACTGAAGCTTTCTTT. Translating gives CASSPIEGRRGLDTEAFF.

This chain connects TRBV9 to TRBJ1-4, with D uncertain. The germline V gene has CDR1 SGDLS and CDR2 YYNGEE. This CDR3 spans 15 amino acids. Trimming took 0 bases from V and 5 from J, leaving 11 bases between them. The CDR3 loop is CASSVEGLPNEKLFF. In DNA, the CDR3 is TGTGCCAGCAGCGTAGAAGGGTTACCGAATGAAAAACTGTTTTTT.

This clone was detected only once. The CDR3, as DNA: TGTGCCACCAGTGATTTCCGGCGGGAGTACCACAATGAGCAGTTCTTC. This encodes CATSDFRREYHNEQFF. The rearrangement joins TRBV24-1 to TRBJ2-1; 7 bases map to TRBD2. CDR1 is KGHDR, CDR2 SFDVKD, per germline. This CDR3 contains 16 residues. J was trimmed by 5 bases and V by 1 base; bases with no gene match: 7.

J is TRBJ2-3 and V is TRBV6-5; D possibly corresponds to TRBD2 (6 bases). Germline loops: CDR1 MNHEY, CDR2 SVGAGI. The CDR3 has 13 residues. V was pared by 4 bases and J by 6 bases, with 11 bases between. The CDR3 loop reads CASSSTGADTQYF. CDR3 coding DNA: TGTGCCAGCAGTTCCACGGGAGCGGATACGCAGTATTTT.

The V and J genes are TRBV7-2 and TRBJ1-4; D not certain. V lost 5 bases and J 7 bases, leaving 14 bases between the germline ends. The CDR3 spans 14 residues. The germline V gene encodes CDR1 SGHTA and CDR2 FQGNSA. This CDR3 is CASSAQSQGEKLFF. For the CDR3, the DNA is TGTGCCAGCAGCGCACAGTCCCAAGGTGAAAAACTGTTTTTT.

This clone is medium-sized by share. The chain couples TRBV7-2 to TRBJ2-3, with 7 bases identical to TRBD2. From germline, CDR1 is SGHTA and CDR2 FQGNSA. CDR3 length equals 16 residues. The V segment lost 5 bases and the J segment 4 bases; nucleotides outside the gene matches: 12. In nucleotides, the CDR3 is TGTGCCAGCAGCCAGAGGGGCGGGAGTATCCCAGATACGCAGTATTTT. It encodes CASSQRGGSIPDTQYF. Combining the CDR3 with reference TRBV7-2 and TRBJ2-3 gives the whole variable domain GAGVSQSPSNKVTEKGKDVELRCDPISGHTALYWYRQSLGQGLEFLIYFQGNSAPDKSGLPSDRFSAERTGGSVSTLTIQRTQQEDSAVYLCASSQRGGSIPDTQYFGPGTRLTVL.

The rearrangement joins TRBV9 to TRBJ2-4; D is ambiguous. The germline V and J ends were trimmed by 0 bases and 15 bases, with 13 bases remaining between them. The CDR3 covers 12 residues. Germline V lookup: CDR1 SGDLS, CDR2 YYNGEE. The CDR3 nucleotides are TGTGCCAGCAGCGTAGTAGGGAAGGTTCGGTACTTC. Protein sequence: CASSVVGKVRYF.

The chain couples TRBV18 to TRBJ2-5, with TRBD1 matching over 10 bases. The V gene's germline CDR1 is KGHSH and CDR2 LQKENI. This CDR3 is 16 amino acids long. After removal of 1 base from V and 5 bases from J, the junction contained 7 bases not matched to a gene. CDR3 DNA: TGTGCCAGCTCACCACGCCGACAGGGGGCGGGGGAGACCCAGTACTTC. Amino acids: CASSPRRQGAGETQYF.

The chain couples TRBV5-1 to TRBJ1-1, with D possibly TRBD1 on 6 matching bases. The CDR3 consists of 13 residues. Germline-derived CDR1 and CDR2 are SGHRS and YFSETQ. Trimming left V 3 bases short and J 3 bases short, with 9 bases between. CDR3 nucleotide sequence: TGCGCCAGCAGCTATTCAGGGGACACTGAAGCTTTCTTT. Translated, it gives CASSYSGDTEAFF. The variable domain in full, completed from reference TRBV5-1 and TRBJ1-1, reads KAGVTQTPRYLIKTRGQQVTLSCSPISGHRSVSWYQQTPGQGLQFLFEYFSETQRNKGNFPGRFSGRQFSNSRSEMNVSTLELGDSALYLCASSYSGDTEAFFGQGTRLTVV.

The chain is built from TRBV5-1 and TRBJ2-5; D might be TRBD1 (6 bases). The CDR3 extends over 13 amino acids. Germline values: CDR1 SGHRS, CDR2 YFSETQ. The V end was cut by 3 bases, the J end by 5 bases, with 11 bases between. In DNA, the CDR3 is TGCGCCAGCAGCTCAACAGGGTCCGAGACCCAGTACTTC. This gives the protein CASSSTGSETQYF.

The chain recombines TRBV18 with TRBJ2-5; D might be TRBD1 (7 bases). The length of the CDR3 is 13 residues. Trimming cost V 3 bases and J 5 bases, with 10 bases left between them. CDR1 and CDR2 from the germline V gene are KGHSH and LQKENI. In DNA form, the CDR3 reads TGTGCCAGCTCACCTCAGGGGGGCGAGACCCAGTACTTC. The encoded protein is CASSPQGGETQYF.

The chain has TRBV19 and TRBJ1-5; the match to TRBD1 covers 8 bases. The trim removed 3 bases at V and 5 bases at J, leaving 6 bases unmatched. Germline V CDR1 and CDR2: LNHDA, SQIVND (reference sequence). The CDR3 extends over 15 amino acids. CDR3 bases: TGTGCCAGTAGTATGGGGGACAGGAGATATCAGCCCCAGCATTTT. Its protein product is CASSMGDRRYQPQHF.

The rearrangement links TRBV29-1 to TRBJ2-7; no reliable D call. Between the trimmed V and J ends, which lost 1 base and 6 bases, there was a span of 16 bases. From germline, CDR1 is SQVTM and CDR2 ANQGSEA. The CDR3 sequence is 14 residues long. In DNA form, the CDR3 reads TGCAGCGTTGAAGTACTAAACTTACAAGGCGAGCAGTACTTC. Translated: CSVEVLNLQGEQYF.

This clone was seen a few times. The chain has TRBV28 and TRBJ2-7, with 8 bases identical to TRBD2. Germline CDR1 and CDR2: MDHEN and SYDVKM. The length of the CDR3 is 14 residues. The trim removed 7 bases at V and 3 bases at J, leaving 8 bases unmatched. The CDR3 protein is CASISGSSLYEQYF. The CDR3 nucleotides are TGTGCCAGCATCAGCGGGAGTTCGCTCTACGAGCAGTACTTC.

This rearrangement joins TRBV2 to TRBJ1-1; 7 bases agree with TRBD1. The CDR3 is made up of 14 amino acids. Germline V gives CDR1 SNHLY, CDR2 FYNNEI. V shed 8 bases, J shed 1 base, and the junction held 7 bases outside the gene matches. The CDR3 nucleotides read TGTGCCAGCGGGGACAGCTTCTCGAACACTGAAGCTTTCTTT. Amino acid sequence: CASGDSFSNTEAFF.

This chain connects TRBV2 to TRBJ2-3; tentatively, D is TRBD1 (5 bases). This CDR3 is 15 amino acids long. The ends were cut back, 3 bases at V and 6 bases at J, with 16 bases in the middle. Per the germline V gene, CDR1 is SNHLY and CDR2 is FYNNEI. This CDR3 reads CASSEVMVGLDTQYF. CDR3 in DNA: TGTGCCAGCAGTGAGGTGATGGTGGGGCTGGATACGCAGTATTTT.

The genes are TRBV5-1 and TRBJ1-5; a weak D match, TRBD1 (5 bases). V dropped 0 bases and J dropped 3 bases, with 7 bases sitting between them. Germline CDR1 reads SGHRS; CDR2 reads YFSETQ. This CDR3 has 14 residues. The CDR3 sequence: CASSLAGDNQPQHF. The CDR3 DNA follows: TGCGCCAGCAGCTTGGCGGGGGACAATCAGCCCCAGCATTTT.

This chain uses TRBV7-9 with TRBJ1-5, with 10 bases identical to TRBD1. V shed 3 bases and J 5 bases; nucleotides not matched to a gene: 1. The CDR3 sequence is 14 residues long. The V gene's germline CDR1 is SEHNR and CDR2 FQNEAQ (reference sequence). The CDR3 DNA is TGTGCCAGCAGCTTCGGGACAGGGGATCAGCCCCAGCATTTT. Translated, it gives CASSFGTGDQPQHF. Filled out from reference TRBV7-9 and TRBJ1-5, the complete variable domain reads DTGVSQNPRHKITKRGQNVTFRCDPISEHNRLYWYRQTLGQGPEFLTYFQNEAQLEKSRLLSDRFSAERPKGSFSTLEIQRTEQGDSAMYLCASSFGTGDQPQHFGDGTRLSIL.

This chain uses TRBV11-3 with TRBJ2-2; 8 bases agree with TRBD2. Per the germline V gene, CDR1 is SGHNT and CDR2 is YENEEA. This CDR3 contains 14 residues. V was clipped by 5 bases and J by 4 bases; unmatched bases: 3. CDR3 in amino acids: CASSGLAGTGELFF. CDR3 nucleotide sequence: TGTGCCAGCAGCGGTCTAGCGGGCACCGGGGAGCTGTTTTTT.

The chain is built from TRBV2 and TRBJ1-1, with D unclear. Germline assignment: CDR1 SNHLY and CDR2 FYNNEI. Between the trimmed V and J ends, which lost 8 bases and 1 base, there was a span of 11 bases. The CDR3 runs 13 residues. For the CDR3, the DNA is TGTGCCAGCCGTAGTAGGGAGAACACTGAAGCTTTCTTT. Protein sequence: CASRSRENTEAFF.